What follows are 4 T cell receptor beta chains derived from one specimen sequenced in a study of shared clonotypes between healthy human individuals. Method: immunoSEQ multiplex PCR; TCRdb's copy keeps in-frame clones and lacks some. The sample has around 2.5 million clones; approximately 94% are singletons. Material for sequencing was naive CD4+ T cells from PBMCs. Regarding subset: CD45RA+ positively selected. All receptors derive from a man aged 18 to 29 in good health. Some clones in this sample may be carry-over from other donors' samples.

The chain carries TRBV12-5 and TRBJ2-1; TRBD2 aligns across 7 bases. V lost 0 bases and J lost 0; bases outside the gene matches: 8. CDR3 length: 18 residues. From germline, CDR1 is LGHNT and CDR2 FRNRAP. CDR3 protein: CASGLVPYGGSSYNEQFF. The CDR3 region has the DNA TGTGCTAGTGGTTTGGTCCCCTACGGCGGGAGCTCCTACAATGAGCAGTTCTTC.

This clone was observed once. This chain joins TRBV28 and TRBJ1-5, with D hard to call. In germline, CDR1 is MDHEN, CDR2 SYDVKM. The CDR3 contains 15 residues. V was trimmed by 2 bases and J by 0 bases, leaving 8 bases between them. CDR3 residues: CASSLPAISNQPQHF. The CDR3 nucleotides are TGTGCCAGCAGTTTACCCGCTATTAGCAATCAGCCCCAGCATTTT.

The V call is TRBV28, the J call TRBJ1-5; a possible D gene is TRBD1 (5 bases). Per germline, CDR1 MDHEN and CDR2 SYDVKM. V was clipped by 4 bases and J by 0 bases, with 13 bases between them. This CDR3 comprises 16 residues. The CDR3 DNA reads TGTGCCAGCAGTTGGGGCGCAGTTACTAGCAATCAGCCCCAGCATTTT. It is translated as CASSWGAVTSNQPQHF.

With respect to this clone: The same CDR3 can be traced to other DNA sequences in this sample. V and J are TRBV28 and TRBJ2-3; the D gene could be TRBD1 or TRBD2 (5 bases each). The CDR3 loop spans 13 amino acids. Germline V CDR1 and CDR2: MDHEN, SYDVKM. V lost 2 bases, J lost 3 bases, and 6 bases lay in between. The DNA for the CDR3 is TGTGCCAGCAGTTTAGGGGGTACAGATACGCAGTATTTT. This encodes CASSLGGTDTQYF.